This is a list of T cell receptor beta chains from one sample in a study of T cell responses to AZD1222 COVID-19 vaccine. Here immunoSEQ multiplex PCR was the method, and the copy in TCRdb shows in-frame clones only, minus some. The sample has approximately 100,000 clones, around 89% seen once. This specimen was peripheral blood, taken on day 0 of AZD1222 vaccination. The origin of the receptors is an adult in good health. CDR3s include the opening cysteine and the closing phenylalanine or tryptophan.

V: TRBV7-7; CDR3: CARKVGGASHGHMNTEAFF
V: TRBV27; CDR3: CASSLSYGQPQHF
V: TRBV7-6; CDR3: CASSLSGVGNTEAFF
V: TRBV12-3/TRBV12-4; CDR3: CASSPTENTEAFF
V: TRBV6-1; CDR3: CASSDWMGTDTQYF
V: TRBV6-5; CDR3: CASSPTGNQPQHF
V: TRBV3-1/TRBV3-2; CDR3: CASSQGDSTDTQYF
V: TRBV5-1; CDR3: CASSLNDRAGNTIYF
V: TRBV10-3; CDR3: CAISVQGYEAFF
V: TRBV5-1; CDR3: CASSLSSTSGGSYNEQFF
V: TRBV29-1; CDR3: CSVVPTDSYGYTF
V: TRBV9; CDR3: CASSVEVGQAFF
V: TRBV3-1/TRBV3-2; CDR3: CASSQVPSSGNTIYF
V: TRBV10-2; CDR3: CASSEAGTRETQYF
V: TRBV15; CDR3: CATSRGWTGGTDTQYF
V: TRBV11-2; CDR3: CASSLEEGGGTQYF
V: TRBV15; CDR3: CATSRGLRWGNTDTQYF
V: TRBV6-4; CDR3: CASSDPGRSGGESYNEQFF
V: TRBV12-3/TRBV12-4; CDR3: CASSLPGLGYTF
V: TRBV7-8; CDR3: CASSPGPYSYEQYF
V: TRBV4-1; CDR3: CASSQEGTGNTIYF
V: TRBV27; CDR3: CASRSQGSYTEAFF
V: TRBV9; CDR3: CASSPGEGWSFF
V: TRBV13; CDR3: CASSETREQYF
V: TRBV7-2; CDR3: CASSLEVNGAGELFF
V: TRBV6-1; CDR3: CASSDGGAPYEQYF
V: TRBV6-1; CDR3: CASSEAPGQGSTDTQYF
V: TRBV3-1/TRBV3-2; CDR3: CASSQLVMNRQKNTEAFF
V: TRBV27; CDR3: CASSPITSGGGSYEQYF
V: TRBV3-1/TRBV3-2; CDR3: CASSHAVTGELFF
V: TRBV2; CDR3: CASSGHRPYNEQFF
V: TRBV29-1; CDR3: CSVEDFTGTSGYEQYF
V: TRBV5-4; CDR3: CASSLDVGRGQPQHF
V: TRBV10-3; CDR3: CASRGYLDNEQFF
V: TRBV6-5; CDR3: CASRVGASGNTIYF
V: TRBV4-1; CDR3: CASSQGGQGPNYGYTF
V: TRBV6-6; CDR3: CASSGWTGPNEKLFF
V: TRBV7-9; CDR3: CASSSDGRRWPQHF
V: TRBV20-1; CDR3: CSASRASPFNYGYTF
V: TRBV5-1; CDR3: CASSVGQGSYEQYF
V: TRBV9; CDR3: CASSGRERIDEQFF
V: TRBV5-1; CDR3: CASSLGQDTYGYTF
V: TRBV3-1/TRBV3-2; CDR3: CASSQWDSYNEQFF
V: TRBV5-8; CDR3: CASSPFWTAGHGYTF
V: TRBV5-4; CDR3: CASSLGGSGNTIYF
V: TRBV25-1; CDR3: CASSEGWEKRYTF
V: TRBV7-2; CDR3: CASSLDRGLSSYNEQFF
V: TRBV14; CDR3: CASSHDLPTGGGGNTIYF
V: TRBV5-1; CDR3: CASSVGSGNTIYF
V: TRBV10-1; CDR3: CASSTGTAGANVLTF